These T cell receptor beta chains were read from a single sample in a study of Graves' ophthalmopathy and Graves' hyperthyroidism. TCRdb re-called the multiplex PCR reads through MiXCR, storing one row per CDR3 protein. The profile shows 210,000 or so distinct CDR3 sequences, just under 30% of them singletons. What was sequenced was peripheral blood. The receptor set was obtained from a man between 45 and 60 years old with Graves' ophthalmopathy. CDR3s include the opening cysteine and the closing phenylalanine or tryptophan.

TRBV5-1	CASSPLAGTLTYEQYF
TRBV27	CASSLRGTGAEQYF
TRBV9	CASSSQVDPLPYEQYF
TRBV11-1	CASSPDSSMRTGELFF
TRBV12-3/TRBV12-4	CASSRGRNAEAFF
TRBV6-2/TRBV6-3	CASRTGTQLMNTEAFF
TRBV6-1	CASSEDRETSPLHF
TRBV7-2	CASSKTSADGETQYF
TRBV6-2/TRBV6-3	CASKQTTNYGYTF
TRBV6-1	CASTQGKYQPQHF
TRBV7-3	CASSPGPRDTQYF
TRBV12-3/TRBV12-4	CASSKGQGYEQYF
TRBV12-3/TRBV12-4	CASSIRDGNTEAFF
TRBV6-1	CASSADGSGEQYF
TRBV27	CASRFGGTNTEAFF
TRBV27	CASSSADKYEQYF
TRBV2	CASSDLLAGEGETQYF
TRBV6-2/TRBV6-3	CASSNYHRSPLHF
TRBV7-2	CASSLRWTDLWNEQYF
TRBV6-1	CASIPTSGRETQYF
TRBV2	CASGPGRPYEQYF
TRBV4-2	CASSQGLVAVTEAFF
TRBV12-3/TRBV12-4	CASSIDREGGYTF
TRBV6-1	CASRKQGTQPQHF
TRBV9	CASSVAGHEYQETQYF
TRBV15	CATSRDRGNYGYTF
TRBV28	CASRSLSGRAGGGLKTQYF
TRBV29-1	CSSGGSYGYTF
TRBV13	CASRQSGVKNIQYF
TRBV12-3/TRBV12-4	CASSLGGTGDWETQYF
TRBV28	CASSGGRGNSPLHF
TRBV7-2	CASSLGGVFGHEQYF
TRBV18	CASSPPSTGELFF
TRBV2	CASSRRVYEQYF
TRBV7-9	CASSFPPADEQYF
TRBV6-1	CASSRGQALQETQYF
TRBV20-1	CSARGTSVEQYF
TRBV7-9	CASSLRTGSETQYF
TRBV7-8	CASSHGTGDGLAGEREQYF
TRBV27	CASSLRGRNSPLHF
TRBV24-1	CATSDLTASVTYEQYF
TRBV7-9	CASSPGSGQYF